Below are 10 T cell receptor beta chains sequenced from a single sample in a study of spatial heterogeneity in lung cancer. General study findings and limits: Tumor mutation count correlated with how many alpha and beta TCRs expanded intratumorally.

Antigen specificity for these receptors is unknown. In TCRdb, the 5' RACE reads were re-called with MiXCR into one record per CDR3 protein. The top ten hold approximately 11% of the sample, which has about 5,700 distinct CDR3 sequences, roughly 15% seen once. Documented time point: sample taken at primary tumor resection. This material consisted of lung tumor tissue, taken at surgery. The receptors were gathered from a male donor with early-stage non-small cell lung cancer.

This clonotype appeared once. The chain couples TRBV7-9 to TRBJ2-7; D unclear. Germline V gene sequence: CDR1 SEHNR, CDR2 FQNEAQ (reference sequence). There are 12 residues in the CDR3. Trimming took 8 bases from V and 3 from J, leaving 11 bases between them. Here the CDR3 reads CASRLGSYEQYF. The CDR3 DNA reads as TGTGCCAGCCGCCTCGGCAGCTACGAGCAGTACTTC.

This clonotype was picked up a small number of times. This chain uses TRBV2 with TRBJ2-1; TRBD2 matches at 8 bases. The CDR3 is 15 residues long. The germline V gene has CDR1 SNHLY and CDR2 FYNNEI. V gave up 6 bases and J gave up 5 bases; unmatched junction bases: 9. DNA for the CDR3: TGTGCCAGCAGCCGCCCGGGAGGGACGGACAATGAGCAGTTCTTC. It translates to CASSRPGGTDNEQFF. Full variable domain (outside the CDR3, taken from reference TRBV2 and TRBJ2-1): EPEVTQTPSHQVTQMGQEVILRCVPISNHLYFYWYRQILGQKVEFLVSFYNNEISEKSEIFDDQFSVERPDGSNFTLKIRSTKLEDSAMYFCASSRPGGTDNEQFFGPGTRLTVL.

Within the sample, this clonotype is medium-sized. The chain uses TRBV4-1 and TRBJ1-2; TRBD1 might be the D (6 bases). Trimming stripped 1 base from V and 7 bases from J, with 13 bases between. Germline lookup yields CDR1 MGHRA and CDR2 YSYEKL. The CDR3 runs to 14 residues. This CDR3 reads CASSQGTGWIGYTF. The DNA of the CDR3 is TGCGCCAGCAGCCAAGGCACAGGGTGGATTGGCTACACCTTC.

The rearrangement joins TRBV6-2 or TRBV6-3 to TRBJ2-3, with 11 nucleotides matching TRBD2. Germline CDR1 MNHEY, CDR2 SVGEGT. V shed 2 bases and J 1 base; nucleotides not matched to a gene: 26. The CDR3 length is 24 residues. This chain's CDR3 is CASSYPGLAAQGPPTGTGTDTQYF. In nucleotides, the CDR3 is TGTGCCAGCAGTTACCCGGGACTAGCGGCCCAAGGACCCCCTACTGGGACTGGCACAGATACGCAGTATTTT.

In its sample, this clonotype was seen a few times. The CDR3: CASSVRQNTEAFF. The DNA for the CDR3 is TGTGCCAGCAGTGTAAGGCAGAACACTGAAGCTTTCTTT. The chain links TRBV2 to TRBJ1-1; D is undetermined. The CDR3 contains 13 residues. Germline assignment: CDR1 SNHLY and CDR2 FYNNEI. V was pared by 4 bases and J by 1 base, with 7 bases between. Supplemented by reference TRBV2 and TRBJ1-1, the full variable domain reads EPEVTQTPSHQVTQMGQEVILRCVPISNHLYFYWYRQILGQKVEFLVSFYNNEISEKSEIFDDQFSVERPDGSNFTLKIRSTKLEDSAMYFCASSVRQNTEAFFGQGTRLTVV.

This clonotype is medium-sized in the sample. The genes are TRBV10-3 and TRBJ2-5, with 8 bases aligning to TRBD2. This CDR3 is 15 amino acids long. J lost 5 bases, V lost 8 bases, and 13 bases had no gene match. Germline CDR1 reads ENHRY; CDR2 reads SYGVKD. The DNA of the CDR3 is TGTGCCATCGGGAAGGAAGCGGGAGCTGGGGAGACCCAGTACTTC. It specifies CAIGKEAGAGETQYF.

This clonotype is categorized as medium-sized. This chain uses TRBV18 with TRBJ2-5, with 10 bases aligning to TRBD1. The V gene end was trimmed by 5 bases and the J gene end by 3 bases; junction bases not matched to a gene: 3. The CDR3 contains 14 residues. Germline CDR1 is KGHSH and CDR2 is LQKENI. The CDR3 DNA reads TGTGCCAGCTCAGTGACAGGGGGCGAAGAGACCCAGTACTTC. As protein: CASSVTGGEETQYF.

This clonotype is categorized as medium-sized. The rearrangement links TRBV6-5 to TRBJ2-3; TRBD2 aligns across 8 bases. V was clipped by 4 bases and J by 0 bases; unmatched bases: 6. The CDR3 covers 16 residues. The germline V gene has CDR1 MNHEY and CDR2 SVGAGI. The CDR3 protein is CASSWRGGGSTDTQYF. CDR3 nucleotides: TGTGCCAGCAGTTGGAGGGGCGGGGGGAGCACAGATACGCAGTATTTT.

This clonotype is medium-sized (0.01 to 0.1%) by share. CDR3 amino acids: CASSQDDRGAQNGYTF. CDR3 DNA: TGTGCCAGCAGCCAAGATGATCGGGGGGCGCAGAATGGCTACACCTTC. The chain joins TRBV4-2 to TRBJ1-2; maybe TRBD1 (6 bases). The CDR3 contains 16 residues. The germline V gene encodes CDR1 LGHNA and CDR2 YNFKEQ. Trimming took off 0 bases at V and 6 bases at J, with 17 bases between the two ends.

The chain employs TRBV7-2 and TRBJ1-6; D unclear. Germline CDR1 is SGHTA and CDR2 is FQGNSA. There are 14 residues in the CDR3. V gave up 1 base and J gave up 9 bases, with 10 bases separating them. Here the CDR3 reads CASSLGGSSSPLHF. The CDR3 region has the DNA TGTGCCAGCAGCTTAGGAGGGAGCAGTTCACCCCTCCACTTT.